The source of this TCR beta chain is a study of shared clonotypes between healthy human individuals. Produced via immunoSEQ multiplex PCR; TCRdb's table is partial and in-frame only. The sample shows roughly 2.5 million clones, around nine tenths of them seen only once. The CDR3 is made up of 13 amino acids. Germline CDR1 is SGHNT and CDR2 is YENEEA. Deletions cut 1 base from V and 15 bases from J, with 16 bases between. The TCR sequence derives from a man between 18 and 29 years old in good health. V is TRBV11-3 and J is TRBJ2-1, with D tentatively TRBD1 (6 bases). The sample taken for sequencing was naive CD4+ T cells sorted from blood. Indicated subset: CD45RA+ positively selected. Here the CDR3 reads CASSLVQGRGLFF. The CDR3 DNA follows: TGTGCCAGCAGCTTAGTCCAGGGGCGAGGGTTGTTCTTC.